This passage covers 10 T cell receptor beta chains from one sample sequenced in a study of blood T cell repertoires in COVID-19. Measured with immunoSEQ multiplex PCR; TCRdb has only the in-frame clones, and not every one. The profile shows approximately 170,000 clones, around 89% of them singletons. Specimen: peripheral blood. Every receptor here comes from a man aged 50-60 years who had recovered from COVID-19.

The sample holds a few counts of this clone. The CDR3 region has the DNA TGTGCCAGCAGCTTACGGCTAGCGGGAGCCGAGCAGTACTTC. Amino acids: CASSLRLAGAEQYF. The chain employs TRBV7-2 and TRBJ2-7; 10 bases are shared with TRBD2. CDR1 is SGHTA, CDR2 FQGNSA, per germline. The CDR3 covers 14 residues. V was pared by 2 bases and J by 6 bases, with 4 bases of the junction left unmatched.

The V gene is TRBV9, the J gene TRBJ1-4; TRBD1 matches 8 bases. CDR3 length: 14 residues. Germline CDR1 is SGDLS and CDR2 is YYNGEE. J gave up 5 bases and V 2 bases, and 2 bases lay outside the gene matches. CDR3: CASSVGQANEKLFF. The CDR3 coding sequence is TGTGCCAGCAGCGTGGGACAGGCCAATGAAAAACTGTTTTTT. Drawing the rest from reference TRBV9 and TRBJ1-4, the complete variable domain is DSGVTQTPKHLITATGQRVTLRCSPRSGDLSVYWYQQSLDQGLQFLIQYYNGEERAKGNILERFSAQQFPDLHSELNLSSLELGDSALYFCASSVGQANEKLFFGSGTQLSVL.

CDR3 nucleotide sequence: TGTGCCAGTAGTATAGGAGGAGGCAGTTCCTGGCGGGCTGAAGCTTTCTTT. This translates into CASSIGGGSSWRAEAFF. The V and J genes are TRBV19 and TRBJ1-1; D gene ambiguous. Trimming stripped 1 base from V and 6 bases from J, with 21 bases between. Germline V lookup: CDR1 LNHDA, CDR2 SQIVND (reference sequence). The CDR3 spans 17 residues.

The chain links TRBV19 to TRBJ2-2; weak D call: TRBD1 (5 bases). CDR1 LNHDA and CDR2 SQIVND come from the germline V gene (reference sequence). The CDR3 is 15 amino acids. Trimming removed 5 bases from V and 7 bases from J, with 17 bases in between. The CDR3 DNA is TGTGCCAGTAGTGAACCAGGGTTGTGGAACGGGGAGCTGTTTTTT. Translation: CASSEPGLWNGELFF.

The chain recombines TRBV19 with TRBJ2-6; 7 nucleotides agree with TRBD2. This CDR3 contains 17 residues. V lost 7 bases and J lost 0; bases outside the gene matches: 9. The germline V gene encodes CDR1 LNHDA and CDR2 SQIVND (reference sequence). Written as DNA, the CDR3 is TGTGCCAGTATGGGGAGGGACGTTAGCTCTGGGGCCAACGTCCTGACTTTC. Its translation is CASMGRDVSSGANVLTF.

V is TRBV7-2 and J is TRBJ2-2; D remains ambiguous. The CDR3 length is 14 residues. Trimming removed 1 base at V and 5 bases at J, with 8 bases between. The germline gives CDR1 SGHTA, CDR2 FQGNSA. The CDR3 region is CASSLGVGTGELFF. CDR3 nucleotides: TGTGCCAGCAGCTTAGGAGTCGGGACCGGGGAGCTGTTTTTT.

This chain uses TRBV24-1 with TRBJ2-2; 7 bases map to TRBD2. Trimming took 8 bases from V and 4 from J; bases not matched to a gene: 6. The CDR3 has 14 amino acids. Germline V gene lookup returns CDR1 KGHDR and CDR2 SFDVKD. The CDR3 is CATNEAGATGELFF. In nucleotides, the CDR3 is TGTGCCACCAACGAGGCGGGAGCCACCGGGGAGCTGTTTTTT.

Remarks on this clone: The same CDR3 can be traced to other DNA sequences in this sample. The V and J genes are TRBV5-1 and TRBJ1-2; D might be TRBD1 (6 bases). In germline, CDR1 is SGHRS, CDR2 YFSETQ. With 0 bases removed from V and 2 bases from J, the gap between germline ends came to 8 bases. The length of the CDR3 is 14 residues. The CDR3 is CASSLGQGNYGYTF. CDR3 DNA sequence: TGCGCCAGCAGCTTGGGCCAGGGGAACTATGGCTACACCTTC.

The CDR3 DNA sequence: TGTGCCAGCAGCCCGAGGACTAGCGGGGACCCTGGGAACGAGCAGTACTTC. Its protein product is CASSPRTSGDPGNEQYF. V and J are TRBV7-6 and TRBJ2-7; TRBD2 agrees at 12 bases. This CDR3 comprises 17 residues. The ends lost 5 bases at V and 5 bases at J; junction bases unmatched: 13. The germline V gene encodes CDR1 SGHVS and CDR2 FNYEAQ.

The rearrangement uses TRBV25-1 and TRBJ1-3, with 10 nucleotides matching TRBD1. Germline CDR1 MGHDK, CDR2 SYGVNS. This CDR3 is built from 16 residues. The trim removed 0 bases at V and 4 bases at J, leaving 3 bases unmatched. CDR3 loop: CASSEYPGQGGNTIYF. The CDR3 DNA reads TGTGCCAGCAGTGAATACCCGGGACAGGGGGGAAACACCATATATTTT.